This T cell receptor beta chain was identified in a study of metastatic and nonmetastatic thyroid tumors. About the research overall: Malignant and benign thyroid patients had repertoires compared in peripheral blood and tumor or nodule tissue.

Thyroid surgery was performed in patients who had received no treatment beforehand. The V gene's germline CDR1 is MRHNA and CDR2 SNTAGT. The CDR3 runs to 14 residues. The V and J ends lost 9 bases and 2 bases, in that order; junction bases with no gene match: 2. TCRdb called clones again from the PCR reads with MiXCR. Among a few thousand clones listed, around a sixth were seen once. The specimen sequenced was adjacent normal tissue. The rearrangement links TRBV6-4 to TRBJ2-2; 11 bases align to TRBD1. This TCR was recovered from a female donor with papillary thyroid cancer or a benign thyroid nodule (not recorded which). Some clones in this sample may be carry-over from other donors' samples. The CDR3 is CASRTGGNTGELFF. The CDR3 DNA is TGTGCCAGTAGGACAGGGGGCAACACCGGGGAGCTGTTTTTT.